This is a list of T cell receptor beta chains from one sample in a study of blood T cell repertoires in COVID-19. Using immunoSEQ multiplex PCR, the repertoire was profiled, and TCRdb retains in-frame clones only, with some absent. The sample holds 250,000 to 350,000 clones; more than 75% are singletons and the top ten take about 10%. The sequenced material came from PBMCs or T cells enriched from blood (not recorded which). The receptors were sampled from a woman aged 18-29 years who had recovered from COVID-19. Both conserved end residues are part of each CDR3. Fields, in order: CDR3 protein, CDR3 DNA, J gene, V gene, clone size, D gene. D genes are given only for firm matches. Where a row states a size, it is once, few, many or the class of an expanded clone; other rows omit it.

cdr3_aa: CAWSGTSGGESSYNEQFF
cdr3_nt: TGTGCCTGGAGTGGGACTAGCGGGGGGGAAAGCTCCTACAATGAGCAGTTCTTC
j_call: TRBJ2-1
v_call: TRBV30
clone_size: -
d_call: TRBD2

cdr3_aa: CASSLARTDGYTF
cdr3_nt: TGTGCCAGCAGTTTAGCGAGGACAGATGGCTACACCTTC
j_call: TRBJ1-2
v_call: TRBV28
clone_size: -
d_call: -

cdr3_aa: CASSPGTGGDTGELFF
cdr3_nt: TGTGCCAGCAGCCCCGGGACAGGGGGAGACACCGGGGAGCTGTTTTTT
j_call: TRBJ2-2
v_call: TRBV7-9
clone_size: -
d_call: TRBD1

cdr3_aa: CASSPGGGTKNTEAFF
cdr3_nt: TGTGCCAGCAGCCCCGGTGGGGGGACGAAGAACACTGAAGCTTTCTTT
j_call: TRBJ1-1
v_call: TRBV5-4
clone_size: -
d_call: -

cdr3_aa: CASSTYRGLAAGTHYEQYF
cdr3_nt: TGTGCCAGTAGTACCTACCGCGGACTAGCGGCGGGCACTCACTACGAGCAGTACTTC
j_call: TRBJ2-7
v_call: TRBV19
clone_size: -
d_call: TRBD2

cdr3_aa: CASARYDMFGGYTF
cdr3_nt: TGTGCCAGCGCTCGTTACGACATGTTTGGTGGCTACACCTTC
j_call: TRBJ1-2
v_call: TRBV27
clone_size: -
d_call: -

cdr3_aa: CASSLGEIYGYTF
cdr3_nt: TGTGCCAGCAGCCTTGGGGAGATTTATGGCTACACCTTC
j_call: TRBJ1-2
v_call: TRBV7-9
clone_size: -
d_call: -

cdr3_aa: CASTVGGFESYEQYF
cdr3_nt: TGTGCCAGCACAGTGGGGGGTTTCGAGAGCTACGAGCAGTACTTC
j_call: TRBJ2-7
v_call: TRBV28
clone_size: -
d_call: -

cdr3_aa: CASSDLQGTNEKLFF
cdr3_nt: TGTGCCAGCAGTGATCTACAGGGCACCAATGAAAAACTGTTTTTT
j_call: TRBJ1-4
v_call: TRBV25-1
clone_size: -
d_call: -

cdr3_aa: CASGPPGQGARETQYF
cdr3_nt: TGTGCTAGTGGTCCGCCGGGGCAGGGGGCTCGGGAGACCCAGTACTTC
j_call: TRBJ2-5
v_call: TRBV12-5
clone_size: -
d_call: TRBD1

cdr3_aa: CASSVVGTSYNEQFF
cdr3_nt: TGTGCCAGCAGCGTGGTAGGGACTAGCTACAATGAGCAGTTCTTC
j_call: TRBJ2-1
v_call: TRBV9
clone_size: -
d_call: TRBD2

cdr3_aa: CASSAVGRNQPQHF
cdr3_nt: TGTGCCAGCAGTGCGGTAGGGAGGAATCAGCCCCAGCATTTT
j_call: TRBJ1-5
v_call: TRBV2
clone_size: once
d_call: -

cdr3_aa: CASSLAGVGEQFF
cdr3_nt: TGTGCCAGCAGCCTGGCCGGGGTGGGTGAGCAGTTCTTC
j_call: TRBJ2-1
v_call: TRBV5-6
clone_size: -
d_call: -

cdr3_aa: CAGGDSIHEKLFF
cdr3_nt: TGTGCCGGCGGGGACAGTATTCACGAAAAACTGTTTTTT
j_call: TRBJ1-4
v_call: TRBV7-9
clone_size: -
d_call: TRBD1

cdr3_aa: CASSLAGAVNSPLHF
cdr3_nt: TGTGCCAGCAGCTTAGCAGGGGCCGTAAATTCACCCCTCCACTTT
j_call: TRBJ1-6
v_call: TRBV7-8
clone_size: -
d_call: -

cdr3_aa: CASRTGSTDTQYF
cdr3_nt: TGTGCCAGCAGGACGGGAAGCACAGATACGCAGTATTTT
j_call: TRBJ2-3
v_call: TRBV6-5
clone_size: -
d_call: -

cdr3_aa: CASRSLSTGYGYTF
cdr3_nt: TGTGCCAGCAGGTCACTTAGCACGGGTTATGGCTACACCTTC
j_call: TRBJ1-2
v_call: TRBV11-2
clone_size: -
d_call: -

cdr3_aa: CASSPQAGWISYNEQFF
cdr3_nt: TGTGCCAGTAGTCCCCAAGCGGGATGGATCTCCTACAATGAGCAGTTCTTC
j_call: TRBJ2-1
v_call: TRBV19
clone_size: -
d_call: TRBD2

cdr3_aa: CASSTTAGGPSDTQYF
cdr3_nt: TGTGCCAGCAGCACCACAGCGGGAGGGCCGTCAGATACGCAGTATTTT
j_call: TRBJ2-3
v_call: TRBV7-3
clone_size: -
d_call: TRBD2

cdr3_aa: CASSPPSEAFF
cdr3_nt: TGTGCCAGCAGCCCACCCAGTGAAGCTTTCTTT
j_call: TRBJ1-1
v_call: TRBV21-1
clone_size: -
d_call: -

cdr3_aa: CASSFGTSGALYNEQFF
cdr3_nt: TGTGCCAGCAGCTTCGGGACTAGCGGGGCACTTTACAATGAGCAGTTCTTC
j_call: TRBJ2-1
v_call: TRBV13
clone_size: -
d_call: TRBD2

cdr3_aa: CASSQDDLGRGSYGYTF
cdr3_nt: TGTGCCAGCAGCCAAGATGATTTAGGCAGGGGATCCTATGGCTACACCTTC
j_call: TRBJ1-2
v_call: TRBV14
clone_size: -
d_call: -

cdr3_aa: CASSTQWETGELFF
cdr3_nt: TGTGCCAGCAGCACCCAGTGGGAGACCGGGGAGCTGTTTTTT
j_call: TRBJ2-2
v_call: TRBV7-3
clone_size: -
d_call: -

cdr3_aa: CASSDNYEQYF
cdr3_nt: TGTGCCAGCAGTGATAACTACGAGCAGTACTTC
j_call: TRBJ2-7
v_call: TRBV6-1
clone_size: -
d_call: -

cdr3_aa: CASSRTTGTGRFNGNQPQHF
cdr3_nt: TGTGCCAGTAGTCGTACCACCGGGACAGGGCGATTTAACGGCAATCAGCCCCAGCATTTT
j_call: TRBJ1-5
v_call: TRBV19
clone_size: -
d_call: TRBD1

cdr3_aa: CASIGRLNEQFF
cdr3_nt: TGTGCCAGCATTGGCAGGTTGAATGAGCAGTTCTTC
j_call: TRBJ2-1
v_call: TRBV2
clone_size: -
d_call: -

cdr3_aa: CASSLSGSRETQYF
cdr3_nt: TGTGCCAGCAGCTTATCCGGGAGCAGAGAGACCCAGTACTTC
j_call: TRBJ2-5
v_call: TRBV7-3
clone_size: -
d_call: -

cdr3_aa: CASSQGTGNTEAFF
cdr3_nt: TGTGCCAGCAGCCAAGGGACAGGGAACACTGAAGCTTTCTTT
j_call: TRBJ1-1
v_call: TRBV3-1/TRBV3-2
clone_size: -
d_call: TRBD1

cdr3_aa: CASSLDGWGTSGYEQYF
cdr3_nt: TGCGCCAGCAGCTTGGACGGCTGGGGGACTAGCGGTTACGAGCAGTACTTC
j_call: TRBJ2-7
v_call: TRBV5-1
clone_size: -
d_call: TRBD2

cdr3_aa: CASSGADSRNYGYTF
cdr3_nt: TGCGCCAGCAGCGGGGCGGACAGCCGGAACTATGGCTACACCTTC
j_call: TRBJ1-2
v_call: TRBV5-1
clone_size: -
d_call: -

cdr3_aa: CASSLGQGMNTEAFF
cdr3_nt: TGTGCCAGCAGCTTAGGACAGGGAATGAACACTGAAGCTTTCTTT
j_call: TRBJ1-1
v_call: TRBV11-3
clone_size: -
d_call: TRBD1

cdr3_aa: CASSLDWTTNEQFF
cdr3_nt: TGTGCCAGCAGCTTAGATTGGACAACCAATGAGCAGTTCTTC
j_call: TRBJ2-1
v_call: TRBV7-9
clone_size: -
d_call: -

cdr3_aa: CASSPPLVGGSTDTQYF
cdr3_nt: TGTGCCAGTAGTCCCCCCCTGGTTGGGGGGAGCACAGATACGCAGTATTTT
j_call: TRBJ2-3
v_call: TRBV19
clone_size: -
d_call: -

cdr3_aa: CASRSLAGAADTQYF
cdr3_nt: TGTGCCAGCCGATCACTAGCGGGAGCCGCAGATACGCAGTATTTT
j_call: TRBJ2-3
v_call: TRBV6-5
clone_size: -
d_call: TRBD2

cdr3_aa: CASSPPTGPANYGYTF
cdr3_nt: TGTGCCAGCTCACCACCGACAGGCCCAGCTAACTATGGCTACACCTTC
j_call: TRBJ1-2
v_call: TRBV18
clone_size: -
d_call: -

cdr3_aa: CAINPGQGAVRVGELFF
cdr3_nt: TGTGCCATCAACCCGGGACAGGGGGCAGTTCGGGTCGGGGAGCTGTTTTTT
j_call: TRBJ2-2
v_call: TRBV10-3
clone_size: -
d_call: TRBD1

cdr3_aa: CASSEAPGRRPQHF
cdr3_nt: TGTGCCAGCAGTGAAGCGCCGGGGAGGAGGCCCCAGCATTTT
j_call: TRBJ1-5
v_call: TRBV6-1
clone_size: -
d_call: -

cdr3_aa: CASSLGLAGGGTQYF
cdr3_nt: TGTGCCAGCAGCCTGGGACTAGCGGGAGGAGGGACGCAGTATTTT
j_call: TRBJ2-3
v_call: TRBV3-1/TRBV3-2
clone_size: -
d_call: TRBD2

cdr3_aa: CASSEKGLAGVQETQYF
cdr3_nt: TGTGCCAGCAGTGAGAAGGGACTAGCGGGAGTTCAAGAGACCCAGTACTTC
j_call: TRBJ2-5
v_call: TRBV6-1
clone_size: -
d_call: TRBD2

cdr3_aa: CSVTMGQAFF
cdr3_nt: TGCAGCGTTACAATGGGCCAAGCTTTCTTT
j_call: TRBJ1-1
v_call: TRBV29-1
clone_size: -
d_call: -

cdr3_aa: CASSLAGTHTEAFF
cdr3_nt: TGCGCCAGCAGCTTGGCCGGGACACACACTGAAGCTTTCTTT
j_call: TRBJ1-1
v_call: TRBV5-1
clone_size: -
d_call: -

cdr3_aa: CASSVGGPGELFF
cdr3_nt: TGTGCCAGCAGTGTCGGGGGGCCCGGGGAGCTGTTTTTT
j_call: TRBJ2-2
v_call: TRBV27
clone_size: -
d_call: -

cdr3_aa: CASSFNRGTEQYF
cdr3_nt: TGTGCCAGCAGTTTTAACAGGGGCACCGAGCAGTACTTC
j_call: TRBJ2-7
v_call: TRBV28
clone_size: few
d_call: TRBD1

cdr3_aa: CASSQRTVNTEAFF
cdr3_nt: TGTGCCAGCAGCCAAAGGACAGTGAACACTGAAGCTTTCTTT
j_call: TRBJ1-1
v_call: TRBV3-1/TRBV3-2
clone_size: -
d_call: -

cdr3_aa: CASSVGGGNQPQHF
cdr3_nt: TGTGCCAGCAGCGTAGGTGGAGGCAATCAGCCCCAGCATTTT
j_call: TRBJ1-5
v_call: TRBV9
clone_size: -
d_call: -

cdr3_aa: CATSRVGLGSGRYNEQFF
cdr3_nt: TGTGCCACCAGCAGAGTTGGGCTAGGTAGCGGGAGATACAATGAGCAGTTCTTC
j_call: TRBJ2-1
v_call: TRBV15
clone_size: -
d_call: TRBD2

cdr3_aa: CASSLNPGAYTEAFF
cdr3_nt: TGTGCCAGCAGCTTAAACCCCGGTGCGTACACTGAAGCTTTCTTT
j_call: TRBJ1-1
v_call: TRBV7-3
clone_size: -
d_call: -

cdr3_aa: CASSERPPGEGNIQYF
cdr3_nt: TGTGCCAGCAGTGAAAGGCCCCCCGGGGAAGGAAACATTCAGTACTTC
j_call: TRBJ2-4
v_call: TRBV2
clone_size: -
d_call: -

cdr3_aa: CASSYRVRDSPLHF
cdr3_nt: TGTGCCAGCAGTTACAGGGTGCGGGATTCACCCCTCCACTTT
j_call: TRBJ1-6
v_call: TRBV6-5
clone_size: -
d_call: -

cdr3_aa: CAISGTGKADTQYF
cdr3_nt: TGTGCCATCAGTGGTACAGGGAAGGCAGATACGCAGTATTTT
j_call: TRBJ2-3
v_call: TRBV10-3
clone_size: -
d_call: -

cdr3_aa: CASSPRTGRRRNEKLFF
cdr3_nt: TGTGCCAGTAGTCCTAGGACAGGGAGGAGAAGGAATGAAAAACTGTTTTTT
j_call: TRBJ1-4
v_call: TRBV19
clone_size: -
d_call: TRBD1

cdr3_aa: CASSLEGWTGGTGELFF
cdr3_nt: TGCGCCAGCAGCTTAGAGGGTTGGACAGGGGGCACCGGGGAGCTGTTTTTT
j_call: TRBJ2-2
v_call: TRBV5-1
clone_size: -
d_call: TRBD1

cdr3_aa: CASSHTRTPPYEQYF
cdr3_nt: TGTGCCAGCAGCCATACCCGGACACCTCCCTACGAGCAGTACTTC
j_call: TRBJ2-7
v_call: TRBV3-1/TRBV3-2
clone_size: -
d_call: -

cdr3_aa: CASRLERGREKLFF
cdr3_nt: TGTGCAAGTCGCTTAGAGAGGGGGCGAGAAAAACTGTTTTTT
j_call: TRBJ1-4
v_call: TRBV12-2
clone_size: -
d_call: -

cdr3_aa: CASSRDAGGNYGYTF
cdr3_nt: TGTGCCAGCAGTCGGGACGCAGGGGGTAACTATGGCTACACCTTC
j_call: TRBJ1-2
v_call: TRBV2
clone_size: -
d_call: TRBD1